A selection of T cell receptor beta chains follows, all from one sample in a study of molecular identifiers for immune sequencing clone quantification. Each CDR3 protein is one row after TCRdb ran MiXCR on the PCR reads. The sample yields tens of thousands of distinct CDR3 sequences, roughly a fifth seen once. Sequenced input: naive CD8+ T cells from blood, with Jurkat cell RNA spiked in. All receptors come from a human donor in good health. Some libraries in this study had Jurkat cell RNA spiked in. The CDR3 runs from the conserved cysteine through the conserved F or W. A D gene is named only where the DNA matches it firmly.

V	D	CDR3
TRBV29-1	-	CSVEGENTEAFF
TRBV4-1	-	CASSREGGGRSDTQYF
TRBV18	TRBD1	CASSTEDRALLSGELFF
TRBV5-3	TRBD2	CASSPGTSGDYEQYF
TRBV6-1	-	CASSEEVSDSTDTQYF
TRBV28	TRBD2	CASSLLHLGLAANNEQFF
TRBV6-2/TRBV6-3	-	CASNEPGPGSLLSYNEQFF
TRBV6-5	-	CASSYSGAGEAFF
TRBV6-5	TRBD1	CASSPGTGGDYGYTF
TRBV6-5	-	CASSYSQEETQYF
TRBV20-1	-	CSARDWAVGLYEQYF
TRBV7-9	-	CASSLSLRGVRADTQYF
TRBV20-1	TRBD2	CSAPHERGRYSEQFF
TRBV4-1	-	CASSPVANTGELFF
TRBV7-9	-	CASSLELAAQETQYF
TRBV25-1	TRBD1	CASRDGTAAISYEQYF
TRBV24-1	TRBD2	CATANSGGFTDTQYF
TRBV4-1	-	CASSPTGDRFPRFF
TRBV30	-	CGAAMNTEASF
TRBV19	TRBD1	CASGQGSYEQYF
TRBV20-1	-	CSAPQPQRAKAYEQYF
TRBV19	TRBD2	CASSMVGGASTDTQYF
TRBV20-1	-	CSARDWQLNQETQYF
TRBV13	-	CASSRSMNTEAFF
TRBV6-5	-	CASGPSDIAKNIQYF
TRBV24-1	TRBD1	CATSDAFRDSFQETQYF
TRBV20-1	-	CSAPTGSRTEASF
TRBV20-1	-	CSASHQGRLSYEQYF
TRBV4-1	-	CASSQDRQGLNTEAFF
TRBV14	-	CASSQGHEQYF
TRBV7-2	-	CASSLVVGAWADTQYF
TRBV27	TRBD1	CASTTRGGGYGYTF
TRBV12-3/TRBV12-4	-	CASSLGDHGWTEAFF
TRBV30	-	CAWSMTAGNQPQHF
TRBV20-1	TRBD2	CSAKGLAEETQYF
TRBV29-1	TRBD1	CSVVRQGAYEQYF
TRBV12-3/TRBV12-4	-	CANGVGGADTQYF
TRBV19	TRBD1	CASAGGQGNGYTF
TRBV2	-	CASSEIPANTGELFF
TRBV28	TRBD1	CASRGTVFYEQYF